Many counts were recorded for the clone carrying this T cell receptor (beta chain). Antigen specificity is unknown. Time point specified: newly diagnosed GD, antithyroid drugs for less than 3 months. TCR sequences were obtained from RNA taken from PBMCs. iRepertoire HTBI primers and Arm-PCR of CDR3 regions built TCR beta libraries. TCRdb reprocessed the multiplex PCR reads via MiXCR and lists one record per CDR3 protein. The data contain some 250,000 distinct CDR3 sequences, around 21% of them singletons. This entry belongs to a study of regulatory T cells in long-lasting Graves disease. The germline CDR1 and CDR2 sequences are MNHEY and SVGEGT. Between the trimmed V and J ends, which lost 1 base and 0 bases, there was a span of 10 bases. The CDR3 length is 15 residues. Findings and limits, study-wide: TCR diversity was lower in persistent Graves' patients than in newly diagnosed ones. Accuracy could have been hurt by small sample size.

This clonotype was sampled from a female donor with Graves disease. Sequences were derived from peripheral blood mononuclear cells (PBMCs), sampled at new diagnosis, from a patient treated with antithyroid drugs. The chain employs TRBV6-2 or TRBV6-3 and TRBJ2-7; no definite D call. The CDR3 loop reads CASSYFGRDSYEQYF. CDR3 nucleotides: TGTGCCAGCAGTTACTTCGGGCGCGACTCCTACGAGCAGTACTTC.